Listed here is a single T cell receptor beta chain. Patients who had autoimmune disease history or got systemic immunosuppression were left out. Trimming took 10 bases from V and 4 from J, leaving 25 bases between them. This CDR3 is 16 amino acids long. Germline V gene data show CDR1 as SNHLY and CDR2 as FYNNEI. Data came from immunoSEQ multiplex PCR; TCRdb stores just in-frame clones and leaves some out. The sample records about 62,000 clones, 85% being singletons. This sample was taken from a study of OX40 agonist ivuxolimab in advanced cancers. Study background: Patients were given ivuxolimab, an antibody that agonizes OX40 (CD134). A mean age of roughly 62 years, range about 20 to 79, was recorded, and 70% to 85% were male.

The sample in question was CD4+ or CD8+ T cells sorted from blood, obtained in a trial of the OX40 agonist ivuxolimab. The TCR originated in an adult with an advanced solid tumor such as melanoma, head and neck, liver or kidney cancer. The chain uses TRBV2 and TRBJ2-5; perhaps TRBD2 as D (6 bases). CDR3 sequence: CATTLIEIAGTETQYF. The CDR3 DNA follows: TGTGCCACCACTCTAATCGAAATTGCGGGGACAGAGACCCAGTACTTC.